The 25 T cell receptor beta chains below come from one sample, sequenced in a study of blood T cell repertoires in COVID-19. Some clones are missing from TCRdb's copy, which holds only in-frame ones; the method was immunoSEQ multiplex PCR. The table has hundreds of thousands of clones, about nine tenths seen once. Sample: PBMCs or T cells enriched from blood (not recorded which). The receptors derive from a man aged 55-75 years who had recovered from COVID-19.

V and J are TRBV9 and TRBJ2-5, with 9 bases fitting TRBD1. V lost 2 bases to trimming and J lost 5 bases; unmatched junction nucleotides: 4. This CDR3 contains 14 residues. Germline V gene data show CDR1 as SGDLS and CDR2 as YYNGEE. The CDR3 DNA follows: TGTGCCAGCAGCGTCCTTGACAGGGGGGAGACCCAGTACTTC. Its protein product is CASSVLDRGETQYF. The variable domain in full, with the rest retrieved from reference TRBV9 and TRBJ2-5, is DSGVTQTPKHLITATGQRVTLRCSPRSGDLSVYWYQQSLDQGLQFLIQYYNGEERAKGNILERFSAQQFPDLHSELNLSSLELGDSALYFCASSVLDRGETQYFGPGTRLLVL.

The chain recombines TRBV4-1 with TRBJ2-7, with 7 positions matching TRBD2. V trimming: 4 bases; J trimming: 7 bases; junction bases outside the gene matches: 13. The V gene's germline CDR1 is MGHRA and CDR2 YSYEKL. The CDR3 loop spans 15 amino acids. CDR3 DNA sequence: TGCGCCAGCAGCCTCCAGGCGGGAGCGTCGGGGGAGCAGTACTTC. This sequence encodes CASSLQAGASGEQYF.

This chain joins TRBV9 and TRBJ2-7; D might be TRBD2 (6 bases). CDR1 is SGDLS and CDR2 is YYNGEE in the germline V gene. The CDR3 totals 18 residues. Trimming removed 3 bases from V and 1 base from J, with 23 bases in between. In nucleotides, the CDR3 is TGTGCCAGCAGCGCTCACCCCACCGGGACTTCTGGTTCCTACGAGCAGTACTTC. It encodes CASSAHPTGTSGSYEQYF.

This chain joins TRBV19 and TRBJ2-5; tentatively, D is TRBD1 (6 bases). V lost 9 bases, J lost 0 bases, and 11 bases lay in between. CDR1 and CDR2 (germline): LNHDA, SQIVND (reference sequence). The CDR3 is made up of 13 amino acids. The DNA for the CDR3 is TGTGCCAGCCGCCGGGACAACCAAGAGACCCAGTACTTC. Amino acid sequence: CASRRDNQETQYF.

The chain recombines TRBV2 with TRBJ1-6; 8 bases match TRBD1. In germline, CDR1 is SNHLY, CDR2 FYNNEI. The CDR3 is 15 amino acids. Trimming cost V 6 bases and J 6 bases; bases outside gene matches: 7. In DNA form, the CDR3 reads TGTGCCAGCAGCAATGAGGACAGGGCTAATTCACCCCTCCACTTT. It is translated as CASSNEDRANSPLHF.

The V call is TRBV3-1 (or the pseudogene TRBV3-2), the J call TRBJ1-2; the match to TRBD1 covers 7 bases. In germline, CDR1 is LGHDT, CDR2 YNNKEL (reference sequence). This CDR3 comprises 12 residues. The ends lost 8 bases at V and 5 bases at J; junction bases unmatched: 5. CDR3 DNA: TGTGCCAGCCGGGACAGAGAATATGGCTACACCTTC. Residues: CASRDREYGYTF.

This chain links TRBV5-6 with TRBJ2-7; TRBD1 matches at 10 bases. This CDR3 has 16 amino acids. The germline V gene has CDR1 SGHDT and CDR2 YYEEEE. V lost 0 bases, J lost 1 base, and 4 bases stayed unmatched. CDR3 loop: CASSLVGTGVSYEQYF. The DNA for the CDR3 is TGTGCCAGCAGCTTGGTTGGGACAGGGGTATCCTACGAGCAGTACTTC.

V is TRBV27 and J is TRBJ1-2, with TRBD1 as a possible D gene (5 bases). With 2 bases removed from V and 5 bases from J, the gap between germline ends came to 6 bases. This CDR3 region has 12 residues. CDR1 and CDR2 from the germline V gene are MNHEY and SMNVEV (reference sequence). CDR3 loop: CASSLQGYGYTF. CDR3 in DNA: TGTGCCAGCAGTTTACAGGGATATGGCTACACCTTC.

This clone was seen a single time. The CDR3 DNA reads TGTGCCAGCTCCGTCGGGGGTTCTAATGGCTACACCTTC. Residues: CASSVGGSNGYTF. The rearrangement uses TRBV27 and TRBJ1-2, with D maybe TRBD1 (5 bases). Trimming stripped 8 bases from V and 6 bases from J, with 16 bases between. The germline V gene encodes CDR1 MNHEY and CDR2 SMNVEV (reference sequence). CDR3 size: 13 residues.

The chain employs TRBV5-1 and TRBJ1-6; 8 bases fit TRBD1. The junction had 8 bases not matched to a gene; V was cut back by 2 bases and J by 10 bases. Germline CDR1 and CDR2: SGHRS and YFSETQ. This CDR3 comprises 15 residues. The chain's CDR3 is CASSFLTGGDSPLHF. The CDR3 coding sequence is TGCGCCAGCAGCTTCCTCACAGGGGGTGACTCACCCCTCCACTTT.

This rearrangement joins TRBV9 to TRBJ1-1, with TRBD1 identical over 12 bases. J was trimmed by 5 bases and V by 3 bases; bases with no gene match: 5. The CDR3 sequence is 15 residues long. Germline assignment: CDR1 SGDLS and CDR2 YYNGEE. The CDR3: CASSAGTGGQTEAFF. The CDR3 DNA reads TGTGCCAGCAGCGCTGGGACAGGGGGCCAGACTGAAGCTTTCTTT.

V gene TRBV30 combines with J gene TRBJ1-1, with D possibly matching TRBD1 (6 bases). V was shortened by 8 bases and J by 5 bases, with 18 bases between the two germline ends. The germline V gene encodes CDR1 GTSNPN and CDR2 SVGIG (reference sequence). This CDR3 comprises 13 residues. The CDR3 loop reads CALSGGLGTEAFF. The CDR3 DNA follows: TGTGCCCTATCGGGGGGCTTGGGGACTGAAGCTTTCTTT.

This rearrangement joins TRBV9 to TRBJ1-6, with 7 bases aligning to TRBD1. CDR1 and CDR2 from the germline V gene are SGDLS and YYNGEE. V lost 4 bases and J lost 6; bases outside the gene matches: 4. This CDR3 comprises 14 residues. Here the CDR3 DNA reads TGTGCCAGCAGCCCCGGACAGGTTAATTCACCCCTCCACTTT. Encoded protein: CASSPGQVNSPLHF.

The chain has TRBV14 and TRBJ2-1, with D perhaps matching TRBD1 (5 bases). The length of the CDR3 is 15 residues. In germline, CDR1 is SGHDN, CDR2 FVKESK. The ends were cut back, 1 base at V and 4 bases at J, with 11 bases in the middle. The CDR3 coding sequence is TGTGCCAGCAGCCAAGTTGGGTCAGGGTACAATGAGCAGTTCTTC. Translated, it gives CASSQVGSGYNEQFF.

This chain uses TRBV5-8 with TRBJ2-1; TRBD1 might be the D (5 bases). The germline V and J ends were trimmed by 6 bases and 0 bases, with 13 bases remaining between them. The CDR3 sequence is 15 residues long. Per germline, CDR1 SGHTS and CDR2 YDEGEE. The CDR3 loop reads CASTRTPSSYNEQFF. As DNA, the CDR3 is TGTGCCAGCACCCGGACACCCAGCTCCTACAATGAGCAGTTCTTC.

The rearrangement uses TRBV6-5 and TRBJ2-1, with 8 positions matching TRBD1. Germline lookup yields CDR1 MNHEY and CDR2 SVGAGI. Trimming at V came to 2 bases and at J to 5 bases, leaving 2 bases not matched to a gene. The CDR3 contains 14 residues. CDR3 bases: TGTGCCAGCAGTTACGGGGACAGGAACAATGAGCAGTTCTTC. Protein: CASSYGDRNNEQFF.

The chain joins TRBV6-2 or TRBV6-3 to TRBJ2-7, with D tentatively TRBD2 (5 bases). CDR3 length: 14 amino acids. The germline V gene has CDR1 MNHEY and CDR2 SVGEGT. V lost 2 bases and J 2 bases, leaving 10 bases between the germline ends. CDR3 sequence (DNA): TGTGCCAGCAGTTACGGTCGGGGAACCTACGAGCAGTACTTC. The encoded protein is CASSYGRGTYEQYF.

This rearrangement joins TRBV19 to TRBJ1-5, with D perhaps TRBD1 (6 bases). Trimming removed 5 bases at V and 2 bases at J, with 7 bases between. This CDR3 spans 13 amino acids. CDR1 LNHDA and CDR2 SQIVND come from the germline V gene (reference sequence). The DNA of the CDR3 is TGTGCCAGTAGTTCAGGGGGCAATCAGCCCCAGCATTTT. This sequence encodes CASSSGGNQPQHF.

The gene calls are TRBV24-1 and TRBJ2-2, with a tentative D call TRBD1 (6 bases). The CDR3 runs to 19 residues. With 5 bases removed from V and 4 bases from J, the gap between germline ends came to 25 bases. CDR1 is KGHDR and CDR2 is SFDVKD in the germline V gene. The CDR3 DNA reads as TGTGCCACCAGTGCCACCCCAGTCGTGGGACACCATCTCACCGGGGAGCTGTTTTTT. Translating gives CATSATPVVGHHLTGELFF.

This clone was observed once. The rearrangement links TRBV6-5 to TRBJ2-3; D gene unclear. Germline CDR1 reads MNHEY; CDR2 reads SVGAGI. The CDR3 is 15 residues long. V lost 6 bases to trimming and J lost 0 bases, with 13 bases between them. This chain's CDR3 is CASRRKGSSTDTQYF. The CDR3 DNA reads TGTGCCAGCAGGAGGAAAGGATCTAGCACAGATACGCAGTATTTT.

The chain employs TRBV19 and TRBJ2-1; 7 bases map to TRBD1. Per germline, CDR1 LNHDA and CDR2 SQIVND (reference sequence). CDR3 length equals 13 residues. V shed 7 bases, J shed 3 bases, and the junction held 3 bases outside the gene matches. The CDR3 is CASTRTGYNEQFF. The CDR3 nucleotides are TGTGCCAGTACCAGGACAGGCTACAATGAGCAGTTCTTC.

The chain joins TRBV6-5 to TRBJ2-6; 8 positions agree with TRBD2. Germline values: CDR1 MNHEY, CDR2 SVGAGI. The junction had 17 bases not matched to a gene; V was cut back by 6 bases and J by 16 bases. The CDR3 is made up of 15 amino acids. CDR3 in amino acids: CASRLGRSGGFGLTF. CDR3 in DNA: TGTGCCAGCAGATTGGGACGGAGCGGGGGCTTTGGGCTGACTTTC.

This clone was detected only once. The genes are TRBV30 and TRBJ1-5; D might be TRBD1 (6 bases). Trimming took 0 bases from V and 5 from J, leaving 14 bases between them. The length of the CDR3 is 15 residues. The germline V gene encodes CDR1 GTSNPN and CDR2 SVGIG (reference sequence). The CDR3 region has the DNA TGTGCCTGGAGTGTGGGGGGCGGGGGATATCAGCCCCAGCATTTT. Its translation: CAWSVGGGGYQPQHF.

The chain joins TRBV14 to TRBJ2-5; 14 bases align to TRBD2. Losses at the gene ends were 3 bases for V and 5 bases for J; bases not matched to a gene: 2. Germline CDR1 is SGHDN and CDR2 is FVKESK. The CDR3 totals 15 residues. The CDR3: CASSQGLAGVETQYF. In nucleotides, the CDR3 is TGTGCCAGCAGCCAGGGACTAGCGGGGGTGGAGACCCAGTACTTC.

V gene TRBV27 combines with J gene TRBJ1-1, with D tentatively TRBD1 (5 bases). Germline lookup yields CDR1 MNHEY and CDR2 SMNVEV (reference sequence). V was trimmed by 6 bases and J by 8 bases, leaving 19 bases between them. The CDR3 consists of 14 residues. The CDR3 DNA sequence: TGTGCCAGCAGCCCAGGAGGGTACAGGTTCGAAGCTTTCTTT. As protein: CASSPGGYRFEAFF.